A single sample gave rise to the 2 T cell receptor beta chains below, sequenced in a study of OX40 agonist ivuxolimab in advanced cancers. Clones were sequenced by immunoSEQ multiplex PCR, and TCRdb holds only the in-frame ones, with some missing. Of about 64,000 clones in the sample, about four fifths were seen once. The material sequenced was CD4+ or CD8+ T cells sorted from blood, taken in a trial of the OX40 agonist ivuxolimab. All receptors come from an adult with an advanced solid tumor such as melanoma, head and neck, liver or kidney cancer.

This clone was found once. This sequence joins TRBV14 and TRBJ2-3; 8 bases align to TRBD2. The CDR3 has 17 amino acids. J gave up 0 bases and V 4 bases, and 9 bases lay outside the gene matches. Looked up from germline, CDR1 is SGHDN and CDR2 is FVKESK. The CDR3 loop reads CASSLRLAGPSTDTQYF. In DNA form, the CDR3 reads TGTGCCAGCAGCCTTCGTTTAGCGGGACCAAGCACAGATACGCAGTATTTT.

This chain joins TRBV2 and TRBJ1-1; D unclear. This CDR3 has 11 amino acids. The V gene's germline CDR1 is SNHLY and CDR2 FYNNEI. Trimming took 5 bases from V and 7 from J, leaving 8 bases between them. The CDR3 nucleotides are TGTGCCAGCAGTTTTTATAATGAAGCTTTCTTT. Protein: CASSFYNEAFF.